These 8 T cell receptor beta chains were sequenced from one sample in a study of cytomegalovirus exposure and HLA in healthy donors. PCR involved 60 Vbeta and 13 Jbeta primers. Sequenced by immunoSEQ multiplex PCR; TCRdb stores in-frame clones only, minus some. The repertoire consists of some 130,000 clones, with around 80% occurring once and the leading ten covering about 4.4%. The sequenced material came from PBMCs. Source of these receptors: a young man in good health.

V and J are TRBV18 and TRBJ2-7; D is perhaps TRBD1 (7 bases). Trimming shortened V by 7 bases and J by 6 bases, and 16 bases separated the two germline ends. Germline CDR1 KGHSH, CDR2 LQKENI. The CDR3 length is 13 residues. CDR3: CASCGQVGGEQYF. The CDR3 DNA reads as TGTGCCAGCTGCGGACAGGTGGGAGGCGAGCAGTACTTC. The full variable domain, in which reference TRBV18 and TRBJ2-7 provide the parts outside the CDR3, is NAGVMQNPRHLVRRRGQEARLRCSPMKGHSHVYWYRQLPEEGLKFMVYLQKENIIDESGMPKERFSAEFPKEGPSILRIQQVVRGDSAAYFCASCGQVGGEQYFGPGTRLTVT.

This sequence joins TRBV21-1 and TRBJ2-7; the D call TRBD2 from the table was never checked on the DNA. TRBV21-1 is deemed a pseudogene. CDR3 length equals 17 residues. The CDR3 is CASSKGSRVRGYYEQYF. The CDR3 nucleotides read TGTGCCAGCAGCAAAGGAAGTAGGGTGCGCGGGTACTACGAGCAGTACTTC.

This chain joins TRBV4-1 and TRBJ2-5, with 11 bases matching TRBD1. The assigned J gene may be wrong: the sequence end matches TRBJ2-7 better. This CDR3 is built from 14 residues. In germline, CDR1 is MGHRA, CDR2 YSYEKL. CDR3 residues: CASSPPGQGGEQYF. In DNA form, the CDR3 reads TGCGCCAGCAGCCCGCCGGGACAGGGGGGCGAGCAGTACTTC.

The chain joins TRBV2 to TRBJ2-7, with a tentative D call TRBD2 (5 bases). The germline gives CDR1 SNHLY, CDR2 FYNNEI. This CDR3 has 12 amino acids. V was shortened by 6 bases and J by 0 bases, with 6 bases between the two germline ends. As DNA, the CDR3 is TGTGCCAGCAGCGGGATCTCCTACGAGCAGTACTTC. Translating it yields CASSGISYEQYF.

This chain connects TRBV29-1 to TRBJ1-2; the match to TRBD1 covers 8 bases. This CDR3 spans 12 amino acids. V was clipped by 4 bases and J by 7 bases; unmatched bases: 5. Germline CDR1 SQVTM, CDR2 ANQGSEA. This chain's CDR3 is CSVGSTGGGYTF. CDR3 in DNA: TGCAGCGTTGGGAGTACAGGGGGTGGCTACACCTTC.

The chain has TRBV28 and TRBJ2-2, with D perhaps TRBD2 (7 bases). Germline-derived CDR1 and CDR2 are MDHEN and SYDVKM. The CDR3 spans 15 residues. V was shortened by 3 bases and J by 1 base, with 9 bases between the two germline ends. The CDR3 nucleotides are TGTGCCAGCAGTTTGGGAGGGGGGAACACCGGGGAGCTGTTTTTT. It yields the protein CASSLGGGNTGELFF.

A single count supports this clone. The rearrangement joins TRBV9 to TRBJ2-5; 7 bases are shared with TRBD2. Looked up from germline, CDR1 is SGDLS and CDR2 is YYNGEE. Germline trimming cut 0 bases from V and 6 bases from J; bases unmatched to any gene: 8. The CDR3 is made up of 15 amino acids. CDR3 nucleotide sequence: TGTGCCAGCAGCGTAGACCTAGCGGCCGCGCAGACCCAGTACTTC. Its translation is CASSVDLAAAQTQYF.

V and J are TRBV15 and TRBJ2-1, with TRBD2 identical over 7 bases. Trimming took 1 base from V and 4 from J; bases not matched to a gene: 7. This CDR3 has 16 amino acids. Germline V gene sequence: CDR1 LNHNV, CDR2 YYDKDF (reference sequence). CDR3: CATSRVSSGPYNEQFF. As DNA, the CDR3 is TGTGCCACCAGCAGAGTTTCTAGCGGCCCTTACAATGAGCAGTTCTTC.